Listed below are T cell receptor beta chains from one sample, sequenced in a study of T cell responses to AZD1222 COVID-19 vaccine. Using immunoSEQ multiplex PCR, the repertoire was profiled, and TCRdb retains in-frame clones only, with some absent. The sample consists of under 150,000 clones, around nine tenths of them appearing once. The material was peripheral blood, obtained on day 0 of AZD1222 vaccination. The receptors were sampled from an adult in good health. CDR3s include the opening cysteine and the closing phenylalanine or tryptophan. Fields, in order: clone size, D gene, V gene, J gene, CDR3 DNA, CDR3 protein. A D gene is named only where the DNA matches it firmly. The size of a clone is reported for some rows only, either as once, few or many, or as a class for expanded clones.

.	TRBD2	TRBV6-5	TRBJ2-7	TGTGCCAGCGGACTTAGCGGGGTCCCGATGAGGTACTTC	CASGLSGVPMRYF
.	.	TRBV7-9	TRBJ2-1	TGTGCCAGCAGCTTAGTCGCGTCCCCGTACAATGAGCAGTTCTTC	CASSLVASPYNEQFF
.	.	TRBV7-3	TRBJ1-1	TGTGCCAGCAGCCCCGAGATGAACACTGAAGCTTTCTTT	CASSPEMNTEAFF
.	TRBD1	TRBV7-8	TRBJ2-5	TGTGCCAGCAGCTTCGCCGCACAGGGGGCGCGGGGAGAGACCCAGTACTTC	CASSFAAQGARGETQYF
.	TRBD1	TRBV12-3/TRBV12-4	TRBJ1-2	TGTGCCAGCAGTTTAGCCGACAGGGTTGGCTACACCTTC	CASSLADRVGYTF
.	.	TRBV7-2	TRBJ2-7	TGTGCCAGCAGCTCCCTGATTACACTCTCCTACGAGCAGTACTTC	CASSSLITLSYEQYF
once	TRBD1	TRBV29-1	TRBJ1-5	TGCAGCGTCGCCACAGGGGATCAGCCCCAGCATTTT	CSVATGDQPQHF
once	.	TRBV28	TRBJ1-5	TGTGCCAGCAGTTTCCTGAATCAGCCCCAGCATTTT	CASSFLNQPQHF
.	.	TRBV9	TRBJ1-5	TGTGCCAGCAGCGCGGAGGTGGGGCCCCAGCATTTT	CASSAEVGPQHF
.	.	TRBV10-3	TRBJ2-3	TGTGCCATCAGTGAGTCCAAGGCGGGTCGGACAGATACGCAGTATTTT	CAISESKAGRTDTQYF
.	.	TRBV14	TRBJ2-7	TGTGCCAGCAGCCAATTCTGGGCCTTAGGGGGCGAGCAGTACTTC	CASSQFWALGGEQYF
.	TRBD1	TRBV18	TRBJ2-4	TGTGCCAGCTCCCCAGGGACAGGGAGGCACATTCAGTACTTC	CASSPGTGRHIQYF
.	.	TRBV6-1	TRBJ2-1	TGTGCCAGCAGTGAACAGGGGAGCCCCTACAATGAGCAGTTCTTC	CASSEQGSPYNEQFF
.	TRBD1	TRBV2	TRBJ1-5	TGTGCCAGCAGCCTTGCGCCGGGACAGGGGGCCAAGTCTAGCAATCAGCCCCAGCATTTT	CASSLAPGQGAKSSNQPQHF